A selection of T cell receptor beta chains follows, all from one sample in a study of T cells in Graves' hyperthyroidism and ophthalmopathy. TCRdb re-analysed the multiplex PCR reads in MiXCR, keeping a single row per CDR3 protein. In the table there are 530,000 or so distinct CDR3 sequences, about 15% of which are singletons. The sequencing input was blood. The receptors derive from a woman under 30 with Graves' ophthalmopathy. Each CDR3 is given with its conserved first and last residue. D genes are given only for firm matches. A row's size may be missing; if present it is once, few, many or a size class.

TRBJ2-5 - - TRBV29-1 TGCAGCGTTGAACGGTCCCGTGAGACCCAGTACTTC CSVERSRETQYF
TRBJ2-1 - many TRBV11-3 TGTGCCAGCAGCCCCCAAGTAGGGGAGCAGTTCTTC CASSPQVGEQFF
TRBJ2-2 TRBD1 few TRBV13 TGTGCCAGCAGCCCGCCCGGGGACAGGGGTTACACCGGGGAGCTGTTTTTT CASSPPGDRGYTGELFF
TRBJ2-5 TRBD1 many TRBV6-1 TGTGCCAGCAGCGCAGGGGGCGCGGGTTTGGAGACCCAGTACTTC CASSAGGAGLETQYF
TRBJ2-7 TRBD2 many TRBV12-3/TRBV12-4 TGTGCCAGCAGTTTTGGGCTAGCGGGAGTTTGGTACGAGCAGTACTTC CASSFGLAGVWYEQYF
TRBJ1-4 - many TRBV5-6 TGTGCCAGCAGCTTGGCTCCGAATGAAAAACTGTTTTTT CASSLAPNEKLFF
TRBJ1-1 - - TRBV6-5 TGTGCCAGCAGTTCGGGACAACTTGGCGCTGAAGCTTTCTTT CASSSGQLGAEAFF
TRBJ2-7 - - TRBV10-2 TGCGCCAGCAGTGACTCATTGAACCACGAGCAGTACTTC CASSDSLNHEQYF
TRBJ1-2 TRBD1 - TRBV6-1 TGTGCCAGCAGTGACCCGGGACAGGGACGGGGCTACACCTTC CASSDPGQGRGYTF
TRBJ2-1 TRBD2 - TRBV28 TGTGTCAGTAGTTTTGGCGGGAGGGCCTACAATGAGCAGTTCTTC CVSSFGGRAYNEQFF
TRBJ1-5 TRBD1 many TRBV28 TGTGCCAGCAGCCGGGACAGCGTGCAGCCCCAGCATTTT CASSRDSVQPQHF
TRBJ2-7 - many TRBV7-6 TGTGCCAGCAGCTTAGAATTGGGGGGCGAGCAGTACTTC CASSLELGGEQYF
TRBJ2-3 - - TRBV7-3 TGTGCCAGCAGCCAAGGGGCTAGCAGTGGCGATACGCAGTATTTT CASSQGASSGDTQYF
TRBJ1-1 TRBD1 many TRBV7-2 TGTGCCAGCAGCTTAGCGCTGGGGACAGGGACGAACACTGAAGCTTTCTTT CASSLALGTGTNTEAFF
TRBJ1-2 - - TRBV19 TGTGCCAGTAGTACCGGAAGGGTTGGCTACACCTTC CASSTGRVGYTF
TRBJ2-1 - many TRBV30 TGTGCCTGGAGTTCCCTCGACAATGAGCAGTTCTTC CAWSSLDNEQFF
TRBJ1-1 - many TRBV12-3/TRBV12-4 TGTGCCAGCAGTCCTGACAGGACTATGAACACTGAAGCTTTCTTT CASSPDRTMNTEAFF
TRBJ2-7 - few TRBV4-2 TGTGCCAGCAGCCAAGGACTTAGGGGGGAGAGCTCCTACGAGCAGTACTTC CASSQGLRGESSYEQYF
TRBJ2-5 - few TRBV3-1 TGTGCCAGCAGCCAAGATAATCCGCATTTACAAGAGACCCAGTACTTC CASSQDNPHLQETQYF
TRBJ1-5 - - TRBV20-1 TGCAGTGCTACCAGGGGAGGCAATCAGCCCCAGCATTTT CSATRGGNQPQHF
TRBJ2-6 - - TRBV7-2 TGTGCCAGCAGCCCTCGGCCCCAAACTCTCTCTGGGGCCAACGTCCTGACTTTC CASSPRPQTLSGANVLTF
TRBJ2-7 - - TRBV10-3 TGTGCCATCAGTTTAAGTGGGCACGGAGGCTACGAGCAGTACTTC CAISLSGHGGYEQYF
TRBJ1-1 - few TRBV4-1 TGCGCCAGCAGCCAAGTCGGGATAGAGAGGAACACTGAAGCTTTCTTT CASSQVGIERNTEAFF
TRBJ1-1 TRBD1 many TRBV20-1 TGCAGTGTGACAGGACAGGCGAACACTGAAGCTTTCTTT CSVTGQANTEAFF
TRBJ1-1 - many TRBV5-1 TGCGCCAGCAGCTTGGCCGCACAGGGTAAATCCCAAAATGAAGCTTTCTTT CASSLAAQGKSQNEAFF
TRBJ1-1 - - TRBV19 TGTGCCAGTAGTACTGGACATGCCGCGAGCCTTTTCTTT CASSTGHAASLFF
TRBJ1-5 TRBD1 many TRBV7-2 TGTGCCAGCAGCTTAAAACAGGGGTGGAACGATCAGCCCCAGCATTTT CASSLKQGWNDQPQHF
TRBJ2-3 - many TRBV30 TGTGCCTGGAGTGGGACGGGGGCAGCCACAGATACGCAGTATTTT CAWSGTGAATDTQYF
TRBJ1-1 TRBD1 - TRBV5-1 TGCGCCAGCGAGAGTGGGACAGGGGTCGTCCCTGAAGCTTTCTTT CASESGTGVVPEAFF
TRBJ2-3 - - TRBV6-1 TGTGCCAGCAGTTCCACCAGAAGGGCGGTAGATACGCAGTATTTT CASSSTRRAVDTQYF
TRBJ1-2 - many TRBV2 TGTGCCGGCCTAACAGGTTCCGACTATAACTATGGCTACACCTTC CAGLTGSDYNYGYTF
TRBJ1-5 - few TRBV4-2 TGTGCCAGCAGCCAAGAAAGTAGGGCGGGTCAGCCCCAGCATTTT CASSQESRAGQPQHF
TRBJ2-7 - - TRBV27 TGTGCCAGCAGCCCTCATGACTCACCAGGGAGCGAGCAGTACTTC CASSPHDSPGSEQYF
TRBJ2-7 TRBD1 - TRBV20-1 TGCAGTGCTAGTGATTTGACAGGGGGCGACGAGCAGTACTTC CSASDLTGGDEQYF
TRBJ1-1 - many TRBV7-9 TGTGCCAGCAGCTCCACTTTGAGGGCTAACACTGAAGCTTTCTTT CASSSTLRANTEAFF
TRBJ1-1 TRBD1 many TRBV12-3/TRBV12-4 TGTGCCAGCAGTTTAGGGACAGGGTTCACTGAAGCTTTCTTT CASSLGTGFTEAFF
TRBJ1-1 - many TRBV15 TGTGCCACCAGCAGGTTAGGGGGTATACGTTCGACTGAAGCTTTCTTT CATSRLGGIRSTEAFF
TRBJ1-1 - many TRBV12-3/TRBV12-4 TGTGCCAGCAGTTACAATGGGGCCCTGAACACTGAAGCTTTCTTT CASSYNGALNTEAFF
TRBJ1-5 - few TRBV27 TGTGCCAGCAGCCCCCGGGGGGGGGTTCAGCCCCAGCATTTT CASSPRGGVQPQHF
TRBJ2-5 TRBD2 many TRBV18 TGTGCCAGCTCACCACGGAGCGGGGCTGAGACCCAGTACTTC CASSPRSGAETQYF
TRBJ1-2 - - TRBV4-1 TGCGCCAGCAGCCAAGGCCCGGAAACTAACTATGGCTACACCTTC CASSQGPETNYGYTF
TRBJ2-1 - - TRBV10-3 TGTGCCATCAGTGAACGAGACAATGAGCAGTTCTTC CAISERDNEQFF
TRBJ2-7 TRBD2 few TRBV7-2 TGTGCCAGCAGCCAAGCCCCTAGCGGGATTCCCTACGAGCAGTACTTC CASSQAPSGIPYEQYF